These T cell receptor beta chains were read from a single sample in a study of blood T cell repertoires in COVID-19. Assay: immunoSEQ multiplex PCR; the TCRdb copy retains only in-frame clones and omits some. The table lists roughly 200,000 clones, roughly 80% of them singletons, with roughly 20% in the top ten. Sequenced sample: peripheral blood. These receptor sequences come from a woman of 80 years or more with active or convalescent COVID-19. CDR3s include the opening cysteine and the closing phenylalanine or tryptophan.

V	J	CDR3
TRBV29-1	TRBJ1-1	CSASTGTVNTEAFF
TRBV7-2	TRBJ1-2	CASSQISWDSNYGYTF
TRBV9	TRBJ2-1	CASSVVAGGMYEQFF
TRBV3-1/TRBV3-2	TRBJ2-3	CASSQRVRGGGDTQYF
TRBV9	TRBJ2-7	CASSVGLAGVYEQYF
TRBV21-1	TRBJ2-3	CASSNSRGQTDTQYF
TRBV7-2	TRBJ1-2	CASSLEDRGVYYGYTF
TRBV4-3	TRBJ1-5	CASSPEWRSNQPQHF
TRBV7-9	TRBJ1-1	CASSPQGQGNTEAFF
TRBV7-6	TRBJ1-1	CASSLEEGSGGTRFTEAFF
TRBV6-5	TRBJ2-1	CASSQRESYNEQFF
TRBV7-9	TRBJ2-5	CASSSAGQETQYF
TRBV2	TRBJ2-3	CASSTSSPTDTQYF
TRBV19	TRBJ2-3	CASSIAGTKAQYF
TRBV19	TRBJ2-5	CASRRAAQETQYF
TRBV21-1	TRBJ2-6	CASRPDTSGANVLTF
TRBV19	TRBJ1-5	CASSDWTVQHF
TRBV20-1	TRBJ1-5	CSASNSGLAQPQHF
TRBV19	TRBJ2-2	CASRQGAGAGELFF
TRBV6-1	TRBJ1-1	CASSDNRDNTEAFF
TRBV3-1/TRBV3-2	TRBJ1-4	CASSPRDRAKEKLFF
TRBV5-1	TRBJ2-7	CASSPLAGGRGEQYF
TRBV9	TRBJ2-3	CASSVSAGVGGRESRGTDTQYF
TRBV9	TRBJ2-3	CASTRTVHYTDTQYF
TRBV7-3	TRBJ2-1	CASSPTSGWGEQFF
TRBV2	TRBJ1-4	CAGQGATGTNEKLFF
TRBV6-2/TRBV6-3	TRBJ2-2	CASSYLDREYTGELFF
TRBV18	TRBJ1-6	CASSPGQYNSPLHF
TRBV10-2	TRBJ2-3	CASSEWGIHSDTQYF
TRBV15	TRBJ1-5	CATSRGGRNQPQHF
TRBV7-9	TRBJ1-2	CASSSSSGFLEGYTF
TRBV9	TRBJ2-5	CASSVGGGKGETQYF
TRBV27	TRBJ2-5	CASSFLAGDLVRETQYF
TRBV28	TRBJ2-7	CATRDQKTGAREQYF
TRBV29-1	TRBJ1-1	CSVEGTANTEAFF
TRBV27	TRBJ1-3	CASSLFTPGQGVSGNTIYF
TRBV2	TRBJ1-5	CASSAYSNQPQHF
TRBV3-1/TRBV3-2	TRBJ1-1	CASSVRPSREEAFF
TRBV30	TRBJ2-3	CAWSVGSTSTDTQYF
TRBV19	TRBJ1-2	CASSIYSSHYGYTF
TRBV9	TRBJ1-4	CASSVRTGGEKLFF
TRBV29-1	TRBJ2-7	CAAGNSYEQYF
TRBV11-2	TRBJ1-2	CASSLSGVRDYGYTF
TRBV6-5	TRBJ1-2	CATGAGFGYTF
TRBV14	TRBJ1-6	CASSQRTVSSYNSPLHF
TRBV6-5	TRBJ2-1	CASSTQDRSYNEQFF
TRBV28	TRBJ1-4	CASSSTGHTPGKLFF
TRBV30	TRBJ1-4	CASHGGSSTNEKLFF